These T cell receptor beta chains were read from a single sample in a study of blood T cell repertoires in COVID-19. The data were produced by immunoSEQ multiplex PCR, yet TCRdb's version contains in-frame clones alone and is incomplete. This sample carries 50,000 to 55,000 clones, more than 80% of them seen once, and the ten largest clones take around 6%. The sequencing sample was made of peripheral blood. All receptors derive from a man aged 55 to 70 with acute or convalescent COVID-19. The CDR3 runs from the conserved cysteine through the conserved F or W. The D gene is left open where the match is weak. Not every row has a clone size; where given, it reads once, few, many or a size class.

D gene,J gene,clone size,V gene,CDR3 DNA,CDR3 protein
TRBD2,TRBJ2-2,NA,TRBV7-3,TGTGCCAGCAGCTTAAGTCTAGCGGGAGGTTCTGGAACCGGGGAGCTGTTTTTT,CASSLSLAGGSGTGELFF
NA,TRBJ1-2,NA,TRBV6-5,TGTGCCAGCAGTATCCGCGGGGCCACTAACTATGGCTACACCTTC,CASSIRGATNYGYTF
TRBD1,TRBJ2-1,NA,TRBV5-1,TGCGCCAGCAGCTTGGCCGTAGTGGGACAGGAGCAGTTCTTC,CASSLAVVGQEQFF
TRBD2,TRBJ2-3,few,TRBV20-1,TGCAGTGCTAGTATAGCGGGAGGGTTCTCAGATACGCAGTATTTT,CSASIAGGFSDTQYF
TRBD2,TRBJ2-5,NA,TRBV30,TGTGCCTGGAGTGTTCGACTAGCGGGAGCAGAGACCCAGTACTTC,CAWSVRLAGAETQYF
TRBD2,TRBJ2-1,NA,TRBV5-6,TGTGCCAGCAGCTTGGTGGCTAGCGGGAATGTTTATGAGCAGTTCTTC,CASSLVASGNVYEQFF
TRBD2,TRBJ2-5,NA,TRBV19,TGTGCCAGTGCCCGACTAGCGGGTTTGGAGACCCAGTACTTC,CASARLAGLETQYF
TRBD2,TRBJ2-1,NA,TRBV19,TGTGCCAGTAGTTTGGTAGCGGGGTTTCATGAGCAGTTCTTC,CASSLVAGFHEQFF
NA,TRBJ2-1,NA,TRBV19,TGTGCCAGTAGTATTGTGAGGGCCTCCTACAATGAGCAGTTCTTC,CASSIVRASYNEQFF
NA,TRBJ2-1,NA,TRBV5-4,TGTGCCAGCAGCAAGGACTCGTACAATGAGCAGTTCTTC,CASSKDSYNEQFF
NA,TRBJ2-1,once,TRBV2,TGTGCCAGCAGTGAACAGATTACCTACAATGAGCAGTTCTTC,CASSEQITYNEQFF
NA,TRBJ1-4,NA,TRBV28,TGTGCCAGCAGCCTCTACCCGATCGGGGCTAATGAAAAACTGTTTTTT,CASSLYPIGANEKLFF
NA,TRBJ1-5,few,TRBV20-1,TGCAGTGCTGGCCCTCAGCCCCAGCATTTT,CSAGPQPQHF
NA,TRBJ1-1,few,TRBV14,TGTGCCAGCAGCCAACGGGACACCAGGCCAGCTTTCTTT,CASSQRDTRPAFF
TRBD2,TRBJ2-5,NA,TRBV7-8,TGTGCCAGCAGCCAGACTAGCGGGAGCGCGACCCAGTACTTC,CASSQTSGSATQYF
TRBD1,TRBJ1-2,NA,TRBV27,TGTGCCAGCGGACCGCCCCTGAAGACAGGGGGCGGTGGCTACACCTTC,CASGPPLKTGGGGYTF
NA,TRBJ2-5,NA,TRBV7-3,TGTGCCAGCAGCTTAGGTTCGCGGGGGACCCAGTACTTC,CASSLGSRGTQYF
TRBD2,TRBJ2-3,NA,TRBV7-3,TGTGCCAGCAGCTTAGACGGGCAGGCGGGAGTGGGCACAGATACGCAGTATTTT,CASSLDGQAGVGTDTQYF
NA,TRBJ1-2,NA,TRBV30,TGTGCCTGGAGTGTCTTTCGGGAGTTAAACTATGGCTACACCTTC,CAWSVFRELNYGYTF
TRBD1,TRBJ2-5,NA,TRBV12-5,TGTGCTAGTGGTTTATCAGGGGGAGAGACCCAGTACTTC,CASGLSGGETQYF
NA,TRBJ1-4,NA,TRBV7-9,TGTGCCAGCAGCTTACAAAGAGGGGAGGCGTTTTTT,CASSLQRGEAFF
TRBD1,TRBJ1-1,NA,TRBV3-1/TRBV3-2,TGTGCCAGCAGCCATGGGGACAGGGGGCCCACTGAAGCTTTCTTT,CASSHGDRGPTEAFF
NA,TRBJ1-2,NA,TRBV7-8,TGTGCCAGCAGCTTAGCTCGCGACTATGGCTACACCTTC,CASSLARDYGYTF
NA,TRBJ1-6,NA,TRBV7-9,TGTGCCAGCAGCTTTTCGCGGGATTCACCCCTCCACTTT,CASSFSRDSPLHF
NA,TRBJ2-5,few,TRBV12-3/TRBV12-4,TGTGCCAGCTCGAGGGCCCAAGGGGAGACCCAGTACTTC,CASSRAQGETQYF
NA,TRBJ2-1,NA,TRBV9,TGTGCCAGCAGCCGAGGTGGTGAGCAGTTCTTC,CASSRGGEQFF
TRBD2,TRBJ2-1,NA,TRBV25-1,TGTGCCAGCAGTCTCCCATTAGCGGGAGATTTGGATGAGCAGTTCTTC,CASSLPLAGDLDEQFF
TRBD2,TRBJ2-1,NA,TRBV18,TGTGCCAGCTCACCGGAGCGGGGATCCTACAATGAGCAGTTCTTC,CASSPERGSYNEQFF
NA,TRBJ2-3,NA,TRBV2,TGTGCCAGCAGTGGCGGGGTAACCACAGATACGCAGTATTTT,CASSGGVTTDTQYF
TRBD1,TRBJ1-1,NA,TRBV6-6,TGTGCCAGCAGTTCCACAGGGGGCACTGAAGCTTTCTTT,CASSSTGGTEAFF
TRBD2,TRBJ2-7,NA,TRBV2,TGTGCCAGCAATCAACTAGCGGGAGTAGTCTACGAGCAGTACTTC,CASNQLAGVVYEQYF
TRBD1,TRBJ1-4,few,TRBV5-1,TGCGCCAGCAGCTTGCTCGGACAGGGAGCTAATGAAAAACTGTTTTTT,CASSLLGQGANEKLFF
NA,TRBJ2-7,NA,TRBV20-1,TGCAGTGCTAAGCAGGGAGGCGAGCAGTACTTC,CSAKQGGEQYF
TRBD2,TRBJ2-1,NA,TRBV5-1,TGCGCCAGCAGCGGGTTAGCGGGATACAATGAGCAGTTCTTC,CASSGLAGYNEQFF
TRBD2,TRBJ2-1,few,TRBV5-4,TGTGCCAGCAGCTTGAGTAGCGGGAGCTACAATGAGCAGTTCTTC,CASSLSSGSYNEQFF
NA,TRBJ1-4,NA,TRBV25-1,TGTGCCAGCAGTTTCTCAACTAATGAAAAACTGTTTTTT,CASSFSTNEKLFF
NA,TRBJ1-1,NA,TRBV4-2,TGTGCCAGCAGCCAAGGAGACAGCACTGAAGCTTTCTTT,CASSQGDSTEAFF
NA,TRBJ1-5,NA,TRBV7-2,TGTGCCAGCAGCTTAAATCGGGAGAAGTGGCCCCAGCATTTT,CASSLNREKWPQHF
TRBD2,TRBJ2-7,NA,TRBV9,TGTGCCAGGACTCCGGGACTAGCGATCCACGAGCAGTACTTC,CARTPGLAIHEQYF
TRBD2,TRBJ2-3,NA,TRBV7-3,TGTGCCAGCAGCCTCTTGGGAGCGGGAGGGCCCACAGATACGCAGTATTTT,CASSLLGAGGPTDTQYF
TRBD1,TRBJ1-6,few,TRBV4-1,TGCGCCAGCAGTCGTACGGACAGGGGATTTTCACCCCTCCACTTT,CASSRTDRGFSPLHF
NA,TRBJ1-4,NA,TRBV3-1/TRBV3-2,TGTGCCAGCAGCCCCGGGGGGGGCCCAACTAATGAAAAACTGTTTTTT,CASSPGGGPTNEKLFF
TRBD2,TRBJ2-1,NA,TRBV7-2,TGTGCCAGCAGCTCCGGACTAGGGAGGAGCAATGAGCAGTTCTTC,CASSSGLGRSNEQFF
TRBD1,TRBJ1-1,NA,TRBV9,TGTGCCAGCAGCGCCTCTACAGGGGGCAGGACTGAAGCTTTCTTT,CASSASTGGRTEAFF
NA,TRBJ1-3,NA,TRBV5-1,TGCGCCAGCAGCAAAGGACAGCTCGCTGGAAACACCATATATTTT,CASSKGQLAGNTIYF
NA,TRBJ2-3,NA,TRBV6-5,TGTGCCAGCAGTCGAGAACTGAGTGTCACAGATACGCAGTATTTT,CASSRELSVTDTQYF
NA,TRBJ1-3,NA,TRBV18,TGTGCCAGCTCACCATCCCCCTTTCTCGGGGGGAAAGGAAACACCATATATTTT,CASSPSPFLGGKGNTIYF
TRBD1,TRBJ2-1,NA,TRBV9,TGTGCCAGCAGGGACAGGGAAAGCAATGAGCAGTTCTTC,CASRDRESNEQFF
NA,TRBJ2-5,NA,TRBV2,TGTGCCAGCAGTGAAGATAACAGTCAAGAGACCCAGTACTTC,CASSEDNSQETQYF
TRBD1,TRBJ1-6,NA,TRBV30,TGTGCCTGGAGGGGGACAGGGTACGATTCACCCCTCCACTTT,CAWRGTGYDSPLHF